These 8 T cell receptor beta chains were sequenced from one sample in a study of blood T cell repertoires in COVID-19. Sequencing used immunoSEQ multiplex PCR; TCRdb keeps in-frame clones, though not all of them. The table lists 150,000 or so clones, approximately 80% of them singletons. The source material was peripheral blood. The source is a human donor in a cohort sampled during active COVID-19.

The rearrangement uses TRBV3-1 (or the pseudogene TRBV3-2) and TRBJ1-6, with D possibly matching TRBD1 (5 bases). Germline CDR1 and CDR2: LGHDT and YNNKEL (reference sequence). Trimming shortened V by 4 bases and J by 7 bases, and 11 bases separated the two germline ends. This CDR3 has 14 amino acids. In DNA form, the CDR3 reads TGTGCCAGCAGCCCCAGGCGGGGGAATTCACCCCTCCACTTT. Translation: CASSPRRGNSPLHF.

The chain links TRBV6-5 to TRBJ1-5; no definite D call. CDR1 and CDR2 (germline): MNHEY, SVGAGI. The CDR3 has 16 amino acids. V lost 4 bases to trimming and J lost 1 base, with 14 bases between them. CDR3 DNA: TGTGCCAGCAGTTCGAACAGTGGGCTAAGCAATCAGCCCCAGCATTTT. It is translated as CASSSNSGLSNQPQHF.

The CDR3 region is CSVRGGGNQPQHF. The CDR3 bases are TGCAGCGTTCGGGGGGGAGGCAATCAGCCCCAGCATTTT. This chain joins TRBV29-1 and TRBJ1-5; weak D call: TRBD1 (5 bases). Trimming removed 5 bases from V and 2 bases from J, with 10 bases in between. Germline V gene sequence: CDR1 SQVTM, CDR2 ANQGSEA. This CDR3 is 13 amino acids long.

The chain carries TRBV14 and TRBJ2-1; 9 bases fit TRBD2. CDR3 length: 16 residues. Trimming cost V 4 bases and J 7 bases; bases outside gene matches: 11. Germline loops: CDR1 SGHDN, CDR2 FVKESK. The CDR3 DNA sequence: TGTGCCAGCAGCCCCCTTGGAGCGGGGGGTGAAAATGAGCAGTTCTTC. Its translation is CASSPLGAGGENEQFF.

The chain links TRBV11-1 to TRBJ2-7; 10 bases match TRBD2. The CDR3 totals 15 residues. The V gene end was trimmed by 2 bases and the J gene end by 3 bases; junction bases not matched to a gene: 4. Germline V gene sequence: CDR1 SGHAT, CDR2 FQDESV (reference sequence). The CDR3 nucleotides are TGTGCCAGCAGCTTAAAAGGACTAGCGGTCTACGAGCAGTACTTC. As protein: CASSLKGLAVYEQYF.

V usage is TRBV18 and J usage is TRBJ2-7; D gene unclear. Germline V gives CDR1 KGHSH, CDR2 LQKENI. This CDR3 has 15 amino acids. V gave up 5 bases and J gave up 0 bases, with 14 bases separating them. The CDR3: CASSSLTVLSYEQYF. The CDR3 DNA reads TGTGCCAGCTCAAGTTTAACGGTTCTCTCCTACGAGCAGTACTTC.

The genes are TRBV2 and TRBJ1-4; TRBD1 is a possible D gene (5 bases). V lost 4 bases and J 8 bases, leaving 17 bases between the germline ends. This CDR3 spans 15 amino acids. The germline V gene has CDR1 SNHLY and CDR2 FYNNEI. Here the CDR3 reads CASSGLGGSVEKLFF. The CDR3 DNA reads TGTGCCAGCAGTGGGCTCGGGGGATCGGTCGAAAAACTGTTTTTT.

This chain links TRBV7-9 with TRBJ2-3, with D possibly matching TRBD1 (6 bases). Between the trimmed V and J ends, which lost 1 base and 1 base, there was a span of 6 bases. The V gene's germline CDR1 is SEHNR and CDR2 FQNEAQ (reference sequence). This CDR3 comprises 14 residues. Written as DNA, the CDR3 is TGTGCCAGCAGCTTAGGGACAGGCACAGATACGCAGTATTTT. Its protein is CASSLGTGTDTQYF.